The T cell receptor beta chain under discussion was sequenced for a study of T cells in Graves' hyperthyroidism and ophthalmopathy. Across the whole study: Peripheral blood collection took place at initial diagnosis, before any treatment. Study-wide results and limits: Researchers report that a 13 V-J model separated ophthalmopathy from stable hyperthyroidism. The model anticipated ophthalmopathy a median approximately 6.7 months pre-onset.

This clonotype occurred many times. What it recognizes is unknown. The investigators amplified TCR beta CDR3 regions from RNA transcripts. With the HTBI primer set, the TCR CDR3 went through a first round of RT-PCR. TCRdb independently ran MiXCR on the multiplex PCR reads; one entry per CDR3 protein. The repertoire holds 250,000 to 300,000 distinct CDR3 sequences, with about 14% as singletons. The diagnostic basis comprised clinical symptoms, serum thyroxine and TRAb, thyroid ultrasound and orbital computed tomography. Per germline, CDR1 SQVTM and CDR2 ANQGSEA. The CDR3 loop spans 13 amino acids. V lost 5 bases and J lost 5; bases outside the gene matches: 1.

Sequenced sample: blood. The clonotype was recovered from a woman between 40 and 55 years old with Graves' hyperthyroidism that later progressed to Graves' ophthalmopathy. The V call is TRBV29-1, the J call TRBJ1-6; 9 positions agree with TRBD1. The CDR3 is CSVRTGDNSPLHF. The CDR3 region has the DNA TGCAGCGTTCGGACAGGGGATAATTCACCCCTCCACTTT.